The 27 T cell receptor beta chains below come from one sample, sequenced in a study of T cell responses to AZD1222 COVID-19 vaccine. The method was immunoSEQ multiplex PCR; TCRdb's version includes in-frame clones alone and lacks a portion of them. The sample carries roughly 140,000 clones, about nine tenths recorded once. This specimen consisted of peripheral blood, obtained on day 0 of MenACWY control vaccination. All receptors derive from an adult in good health.

This chain connects TRBV5-1 to TRBJ1-2; 8 positions match TRBD1. With 3 bases clipped from V and 8 bases from J, the junction kept 9 bases outside the gene matches. Germline V lookup: CDR1 SGHRS, CDR2 YFSETQ. This CDR3 spans 14 amino acids. CDR3 protein: CASSWQGAEGGYTF. In DNA form, the CDR3 reads TGCGCCAGCAGCTGGCAGGGGGCTGAGGGAGGCTACACCTTC.

This chain uses TRBV5-1 with TRBJ1-4; weak D call: TRBD1 (5 bases). The CDR3 consists of 14 residues. The V end was cut by 6 bases, the J end by 5 bases, with 14 bases between. Germline V CDR1 and CDR2: SGHRS, YFSETQ. The CDR3 bases are TGCGCCAGCACCCCGGGACCGAGAAATGAAAAACTGTTTTTT. This gives the protein CASTPGPRNEKLFF.

The chain links TRBV20-1 to TRBJ1-2; D is uncertain. This CDR3 is 9 amino acids long. The germline gives CDR1 DFQATT, CDR2 SNEGSKA (reference sequence). Trimming removed 6 bases at V and 8 bases at J, with 7 bases between. CDR3: CSAVGGYTF. The DNA of the CDR3 is TGCAGTGCAGTTGGGGGCTACACCTTC.

The rearrangement links TRBV18 to TRBJ1-1; 9 bases match TRBD1. This CDR3 spans 17 amino acids. V was pared by 2 bases and J by 0 bases, with 7 bases of the junction left unmatched. Germline V CDR1 and CDR2: KGHSH, LQKENI. CDR3 region: CASSPVPGQGLNTEAFF. CDR3 nucleotides: TGTGCCAGCTCACCAGTCCCGGGACAGGGATTGAACACTGAAGCTTTCTTT.

V and J are TRBV10-3 and TRBJ1-5; D is possibly TRBD1 (5 bases). The length of the CDR3 is 15 residues. Per the germline V gene, CDR1 is ENHRY and CDR2 is SYGVKD. The V end was cut by 0 bases, the J end by 7 bases, with 13 bases between. CDR3 bases: TGTGCCATCAGTGAGTCGGGGGGTGAAAACCAGCCCCAGCATTTT. It codes for CAISESGGENQPQHF.

This clone was counted once. J is TRBJ1-6 and V is TRBV27; TRBD1 is a possible D gene (5 bases). The CDR3 has 18 amino acids. Germline-derived CDR1 and CDR2 are MNHEY and SMNVEV (reference sequence). Trimming took 2 bases from V and 0 from J, leaving 14 bases between them. The CDR3 DNA reads as TGTGCCAGCAGTTTAAGGGTCGGGGGGAACTCCTATAATTCACCCCTCCACTTT. It is translated as CASSLRVGGNSYNSPLHF.

V and J are TRBV7-9 and TRBJ2-7; 7 bases align to TRBD1. The CDR3 extends over 14 amino acids. Losses at the gene ends were 5 bases for V and 2 bases for J; bases not matched to a gene: 6. Germline-derived CDR1 and CDR2 are SEHNR and FQNEAQ (reference sequence). The CDR3 protein is CASSPTGDAYEQYF. In DNA form, the CDR3 reads TGTGCCAGCAGCCCCACAGGGGACGCCTACGAGCAGTACTTC.

The chain recombines TRBV19 with TRBJ2-5, with D unclear. The CDR3 sequence is 13 residues long. V lost 3 bases, J lost 5 bases, and 10 bases lay in between. CDR1 LNHDA and CDR2 SQIVND come from the germline V gene (reference sequence). CDR3 sequence: CASSISRRETQYF. For the CDR3, the DNA is TGTGCCAGTAGTATTTCTAGAAGGGAGACCCAGTACTTC.

The chain links TRBV3-1 (or the pseudogene TRBV3-2) to TRBJ2-1; TRBD2 matches 7 bases. This CDR3 has 14 residues. Germline CDR1 LGHDT, CDR2 YNNKEL (reference sequence). After removal of 4 bases from V and 5 bases from J, the junction contained 5 bases not matched to a gene. CDR3 amino acids: CASSLTAGDNEQFF. The CDR3 DNA is TGTGCCAGCAGCCTAACGGCGGGGGACAATGAGCAGTTCTTC.

The chain is built from TRBV27 and TRBJ1-3, with D tentatively TRBD1 (5 bases). The CDR3 is 18 amino acids. Trimming removed 6 bases at V and 0 bases at J, with 21 bases between. Germline CDR1 MNHEY, CDR2 SMNVEV (reference sequence). The CDR3 is CASRGLNLGATSGNTIYF. In DNA form, the CDR3 reads TGTGCCAGCAGGGGACTAAACCTTGGGGCCACCTCTGGAAACACCATATATTTT.

The rearrangement links TRBV10-3 to TRBJ2-1; no clear D. The V and J ends lost 6 bases and 0 bases respectively, with 12 bases between them. The CDR3 is 15 amino acids. The germline CDR1 and CDR2 sequences are ENHRY and SYGVKD. Here the CDR3 reads CAIRGTSSSYNEQFF. The CDR3 DNA is TGTGCCATCAGGGGAACCTCGAGCTCCTACAATGAGCAGTTCTTC.

The J gene is TRBJ1-1, the V gene TRBV29-1; D is unclear. The CDR3 is 13 amino acids. Trimming left V 8 bases short and J 4 bases short, with 17 bases between. CDR1 is SQVTM, CDR2 ANQGSEA, per germline. CDR3 residues: CSPLRAFGTEAFF. CDR3 DNA sequence: TGCAGCCCCCTTCGGGCATTTGGCACTGAAGCTTTCTTT.

The chain joins TRBV5-1 to TRBJ2-5; the D call may be TRBD1 or TRBD2 (6 bases each). With 0 bases removed from V and 1 base from J, the gap between germline ends came to 10 bases. Germline V gives CDR1 SGHRS, CDR2 YFSETQ. The CDR3 is 15 amino acids. The DNA for the CDR3 is TGCGCCAGCAGCTTGGGGGGGGCCCTCCAAGAGACCCAGTACTTC. Its translation: CASSLGGALQETQYF.

A word on this clone: The sample has other DNA sequences that encode this CDR3 too. The chain is built from TRBV6-2 or TRBV6-3 and TRBJ1-1; D unclear. Germline V CDR1 and CDR2: MNHEY, SVGEGT. This CDR3 has 11 residues. V lost 4 bases and J 5 bases, leaving 5 bases between the germline ends. The chain's CDR3 is CASSLGTEAFF. As DNA, the CDR3 is TGTGCCAGCAGTTTGGGGACTGAAGCTTTCTTT.

The chain employs TRBV30 and TRBJ1-6; 7 bases match TRBD1. With V trimmed by 5 bases and J by 5 bases, 9 bases remained unmatched. This CDR3 contains 15 residues. Germline CDR1 and CDR2: GTSNPN and SVGIG (reference sequence). CDR3 region: CAWAFTGTDNSPLHF. Here the CDR3 DNA reads TGTGCCTGGGCCTTTACCGGGACAGATAATTCACCCCTCCACTTT.

V usage is TRBV5-1 and J usage is TRBJ2-7; D may be TRBD1 (6 bases). CDR3 size: 15 residues. CDR1 SGHRS and CDR2 YFSETQ come from the germline V gene. With 0 bases removed from V and 5 bases from J, the gap between germline ends came to 15 bases. The CDR3 here is CASSLGPGAGNEQYF. The CDR3 coding sequence is TGCGCCAGCAGCTTGGGTCCAGGGGCCGGGAACGAGCAGTACTTC.

The rearrangement joins TRBV13 to TRBJ1-1, with D possibly matching TRBD1 (6 bases). The germline V and J ends were trimmed by 5 bases and 8 bases, with 12 bases remaining between them. The CDR3 covers 12 residues. CDR1 is PRHDT, CDR2 FYEKMQ, per germline (reference sequence). The DNA for the CDR3 is TGTGCCAGCAGCGGTGACAGGCCCGAAGCTTTCTTT. Protein sequence: CASSGDRPEAFF.

The chain uses TRBV2 and TRBJ1-5; 10 positions match TRBD1. The V and J ends lost 6 bases and 6 bases, in that order; junction bases with no gene match: 5. The germline CDR1 and CDR2 sequences are SNHLY and FYNNEI. The CDR3 is 14 amino acids. CDR3 region: CASRGQGMGQPQHF. CDR3 bases: TGTGCCAGCAGGGGACAGGGGATGGGTCAGCCCCAGCATTTT.

The chain recombines TRBV3-1 (or the pseudogene TRBV3-2) with TRBJ1-1; the D gene is possibly TRBD1 (5 bases). Germline CDR1 and CDR2: LGHDT and YNNKEL (reference sequence). The CDR3 totals 14 residues. V was clipped by 8 bases and J by 1 base, with 14 bases between them. The CDR3 reads CASATGAANTEAFF. The CDR3 DNA reads as TGTGCCAGCGCCACTGGGGCAGCGAACACTGAAGCTTTCTTT.

The chain carries TRBV19 and TRBJ2-1; D is ambiguous. The CDR3 runs 16 residues. Germline CDR1 LNHDA, CDR2 SQIVND (reference sequence). The V gene lost 3 bases and the J gene lost 0 bases, with 12 bases spanning the gap. Here the CDR3 reads CASSIEASSSYNEQFF. The CDR3, as DNA: TGTGCCAGTAGTATCGAGGCCTCCAGCTCCTACAATGAGCAGTTCTTC.

This clone has just one count. The chain recombines TRBV24-1 with TRBJ2-2; D might be TRBD1 (7 bases). The germline CDR1 and CDR2 sequences are KGHDR and SFDVKD. The CDR3 loop spans 17 amino acids. V was trimmed by 3 bases and J by 4 bases, leaving 17 bases between them. Written as DNA, the CDR3 is TGTGCCACCAGTGATCCACCCGGGCAGGGGGGCACCGGGGAGCTGTTTTTT. It translates to CATSDPPGQGGTGELFF.

The chain employs TRBV7-9 and TRBJ2-7, with D hard to call. CDR1 SEHNR and CDR2 FQNEAQ come from the germline V gene (reference sequence). The V and J ends lost 1 base and 2 bases respectively, with 9 bases between them. The CDR3 has 14 amino acids. The CDR3 region has the DNA TGTGCCAGCAGCTTAGGGTCAGGCGCCTACGAGCAGTACTTC. Residues: CASSLGSGAYEQYF.

The chain carries TRBV5-1 and TRBJ2-1, with 10 bases identical to TRBD2. The V and J ends lost 4 bases and 3 bases, in that order; junction bases with no gene match: 4. The germline gives CDR1 SGHRS, CDR2 YFSETQ. The CDR3 loop spans 15 amino acids. The CDR3: CASSPGTSDYNEQFF. DNA of the CDR3: TGCGCCAGCAGCCCGGGGACTAGCGACTACAATGAGCAGTTCTTC.

The rearrangement links TRBV30 to TRBJ1-3; D remains unclear. Looked up from germline, CDR1 is GTSNPN and CDR2 is SVGIG (reference sequence). The CDR3 has 14 residues. V was cut by 4 bases and J by 1 base, with 11 bases left in between. In nucleotides, the CDR3 is TGTGCCTGGACTAACAGTGGTTCTGGAAACACCATATATTTT. Translating gives CAWTNSGSGNTIYF.

V gene TRBV9 combines with J gene TRBJ1-5; D call uncertain. V was clipped by 4 bases and J by 0 bases, with 20 bases between them. Germline CDR1 reads SGDLS; CDR2 reads YYNGEE. The CDR3 extends over 18 amino acids. CDR3 DNA: TGTGCCAGCAGCTCCCCGGAATCCAGACGGGGTAGCAATCAGCCCCAGCATTTT. This encodes CASSSPESRRGSNQPQHF. The full variable domain, rest sourced from reference TRBV9 and TRBJ1-5, is DSGVTQTPKHLITATGQRVTLRCSPRSGDLSVYWYQQSLDQGLQFLIQYYNGEERAKGNILERFSAQQFPDLHSELNLSSLELGDSALYFCASSSPESRRGSNQPQHFGDGTRLSIL.

This chain links TRBV19 with TRBJ1-3; D is undetermined. CDR3 length equals 15 residues. The germline V gene has CDR1 LNHDA and CDR2 SQIVND (reference sequence). V gave up 2 bases and J gave up 0 bases, with 8 bases separating them. CDR3 region: CASSIRQSSGNTIYF. Written as DNA, the CDR3 is TGTGCCAGTAGTATACGGCAGTCCTCTGGAAACACCATATATTTT.

This sequence joins TRBV7-9 and TRBJ2-2; 7 bases line up with TRBD1. J was trimmed by 8 bases and V by 7 bases; bases with no gene match: 10. The CDR3 length is 14 residues. Germline lookup yields CDR1 SEHNR and CDR2 FQNEAQ (reference sequence). This chain's CDR3 is CASKSGQGEGELFF. The CDR3 nucleotides are TGTGCCAGCAAGTCGGGGCAGGGGGAAGGGGAGCTGTTTTTT.